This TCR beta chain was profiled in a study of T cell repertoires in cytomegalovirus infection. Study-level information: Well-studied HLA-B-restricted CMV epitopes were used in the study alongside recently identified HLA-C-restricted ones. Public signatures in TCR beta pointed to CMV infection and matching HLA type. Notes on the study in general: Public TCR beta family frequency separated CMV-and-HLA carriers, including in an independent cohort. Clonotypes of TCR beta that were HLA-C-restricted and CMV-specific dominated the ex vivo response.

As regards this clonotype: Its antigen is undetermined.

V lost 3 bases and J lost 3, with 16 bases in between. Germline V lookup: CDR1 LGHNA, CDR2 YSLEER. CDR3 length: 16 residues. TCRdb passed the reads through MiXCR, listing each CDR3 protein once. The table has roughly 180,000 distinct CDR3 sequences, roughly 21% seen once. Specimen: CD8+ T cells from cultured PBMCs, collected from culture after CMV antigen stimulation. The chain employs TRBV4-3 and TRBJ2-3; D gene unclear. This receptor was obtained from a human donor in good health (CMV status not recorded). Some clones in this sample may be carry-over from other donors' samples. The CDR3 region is CASSQKAPGSTDTQYF. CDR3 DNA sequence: TGCGCCAGCAGCCAGAAAGCCCCTGGATCTACAGATACGCAGTATTTT.